The 4 T cell receptor beta chains below come from one sample, sequenced in a study of cytomegalovirus exposure and HLA in healthy donors. In the PCR, 60 Vbeta and 13 Jbeta primers were used. Repertoires were generated with immunoSEQ multiplex PCR, while TCRdb's copy carries only in-frame clones and drops some. The table has about 150,000 clones, roughly 80% seen once. The sequenced sample consisted of PBMCs. All receptors come from a male donor in good health and CMV-seronegative.

The rearrangement uses TRBV9 and TRBJ1-2, with 9 positions matching TRBD1. The V segment lost 4 bases and the J segment 6 bases; nucleotides outside the gene matches: 10. Germline CDR1 SGDLS, CDR2 YYNGEE. The CDR3 contains 15 residues. The CDR3 sequence: CASSTPGQGVDGYTF. CDR3 nucleotide sequence: TGTGCCAGCAGCACCCCGGGACAGGGAGTCGATGGCTACACCTTC.

The chain recombines TRBV5-1 with TRBJ2-4, with TRBD2 identical over 9 bases. CDR3 length: 20 amino acids. V lost 2 bases and J lost 3; bases outside the gene matches: 18. The germline V gene has CDR1 SGHRS and CDR2 YFSETQ. CDR3 coding DNA: TGCGCCAGCAGCTTAAGGGGAGTAGCGGGGGCTTTCACCCTCAAAAACATTCAGTACTTC. It yields the protein CASSLRGVAGAFTLKNIQYF.

The chain is built from TRBV11-1 and TRBJ2-2; TRBD2 is a possible D gene (6 bases). The germline gives CDR1 SGHAT, CDR2 FQDESV (reference sequence). Trimming stripped 7 bases from V and 3 bases from J, with 12 bases between. The CDR3 contains 14 residues. Written as DNA, the CDR3 is TGTGCCAGCAAACGAGCGGGTGACACCGGGGAGCTGTTTTTT. Residues: CASKRAGDTGELFF.

V is TRBV13 and J is TRBJ1-1, with D possibly matching TRBD1 (5 bases). V was shortened by 5 bases and J by 1 base, with 14 bases between the two germline ends. The germline V gene has CDR1 PRHDT and CDR2 FYEKMQ (reference sequence). The CDR3 is 15 amino acids. CDR3 nucleotides: TGTGCCAGCAGCACCACAGGTAAGAGGAACACTGAAGCTTTCTTT. Its protein product is CASSTTGKRNTEAFF.